This T cell receptor beta chain was recovered during a study of post-analysis software for immune sequencing data. J lost 2 bases, V lost 4 bases, and 9 bases had no gene match. The length of the CDR3 is 17 residues. The germline V gene encodes CDR1 SGHDT and CDR2 YYEEEE. As concerns this clonotype: Its antigen is unidentified.

General study results and limits: Compared with controls, patients had more of five TRBV segments, including TRBV5-6, TRBV5-1 and TRBV20-1.

Unique molecular identifiers featured in each of the TCR beta cDNA libraries. TCRdb itself ran the PCR reads through MiXCR, one entry per CDR3 protein. Of 650,000 to 850,000 distinct CDR3 sequences listed, under 70% are singletons. The chain is built from TRBV5-6 and TRBJ2-3; 11 bases are shared with TRBD1. The receptor was derived from a girl between 10 and 17 years old with multiple sclerosis. Material for sequencing was blood. The CDR3 region is CASSLSGTGGHTDTQYF. CDR3 in DNA: TGTGCCAGCAGCCTATCCGGGACAGGGGGACACACAGATACGCAGTATTTT.